What follows are 10 T cell receptor beta chains derived from one specimen sequenced in a study of blood T cell repertoires in COVID-19. Some clones are missing from TCRdb's copy, which holds only in-frame ones; the method was immunoSEQ multiplex PCR. Of around 370,000 clones listed, 88% were seen once; the top ten hold about 1.2%. The sample comprised PBMCs or T cells enriched from blood (not recorded which). These receptors were obtained from a woman aged 18-29 years who had recovered from COVID-19.

This rearrangement joins TRBV2 to TRBJ1-4; no clear D. CDR1 and CDR2 from the germline V gene are SNHLY and FYNNEI. There are 18 residues in the CDR3. Trimming took off 6 bases at V and 1 base at J, with 21 bases between the two ends. The CDR3 nucleotides are TGTGCCAGCAGGGAAAGACAACGGGGATTGGAAACTAATGAAAAACTGTTTTTT. Its protein product is CASRERQRGLETNEKLFF.

The chain employs TRBV30 and TRBJ1-5; 7 bases are a match to TRBD1. J was trimmed by 7 bases and V by 3 bases; bases with no gene match: 12. Germline lookup yields CDR1 GTSNPN and CDR2 SVGIG (reference sequence). This CDR3 is built from 15 residues. CDR3 amino acids: CAWRGRQGALQPQHF. CDR3 DNA: TGTGCCTGGAGGGGCAGACAGGGCGCTTTGCAGCCCCAGCATTTT.

The chain has TRBV2 and TRBJ1-5, with 7 bases that match TRBD1. CDR1 is SNHLY, CDR2 FYNNEI, per germline. The V and J ends lost 3 bases and 7 bases, in that order; junction bases with no gene match: 9. CDR3 size: 15 residues. The CDR3 nucleotides read TGTGCCAGCAGTGACTTTGAGGGGGCAGGACAGCCCCAGCATTTT. Residues: CASSDFEGAGQPQHF.

The chain uses TRBV5-4 and TRBJ2-7; the D is unclear. Trimming stripped 0 bases from V and 2 bases from J, with 12 bases between. CDR1 is SGHNT and CDR2 is YYREEE in the germline V gene (reference sequence). There are 15 residues in the CDR3. This chain's CDR3 is CASSLGYASAYEQYF. In DNA, the CDR3 is TGTGCCAGCAGCTTGGGGTACGCGAGCGCCTACGAGCAGTACTTC.

CDR3 DNA sequence: TGTGCCTGGAGTAGTAATAGCGGTCTCTACGAGCAGTACTTC. It encodes CAWSSNSGLYEQYF. The gene calls are TRBV30 and TRBJ2-7, with D possibly being TRBD2 (6 bases). V lost 2 bases and J 3 bases, leaving 14 bases between the germline ends. The CDR3 is 14 amino acids. CDR1 and CDR2 (germline): GTSNPN, SVGIG (reference sequence).

The chain couples TRBV18 to TRBJ1-3, with TRBD1 matching over 7 bases. The J segment lost 4 bases and the V segment lost 8 bases, leaving 8 bases of the junction unmatched. CDR3 length equals 14 residues. Germline-derived CDR1 and CDR2 are KGHSH and LQKENI. CDR3 bases: TGTGCCAGCCAGGGACAGCCCTTCGGAAACACCATATATTTT. As protein: CASQGQPFGNTIYF.

Here the CDR3 DNA reads TGTGCCAGCAGCCTTCAGGGTTCCTCCTACAATGAGCAGTTCTTC. This encodes CASSLQGSSYNEQFF. The rearrangement uses TRBV9 and TRBJ2-1, with a weak D call TRBD1 (5 bases). The V end was cut by 4 bases, the J end by 0 bases, with 11 bases between. Germline CDR1 SGDLS, CDR2 YYNGEE. CDR3 length equals 15 residues.

The chain has TRBV9 and TRBJ2-3; 9 bases line up with TRBD2. V shed 4 bases and J 0 bases; nucleotides not matched to a gene: 12. Germline V gene data show CDR1 as SGDLS and CDR2 as YYNGEE. CDR3 length: 18 amino acids. As DNA, the CDR3 is TGTGCCAGCAGCCCACCTTATCCTAGCGGGGATAGCACAGATACGCAGTATTTT. Its translation: CASSPPYPSGDSTDTQYF.

The chain is built from TRBV4-3 and TRBJ1-2; no firm D call. The CDR3 runs 13 residues. Germline values: CDR1 LGHNA, CDR2 YSLEER. Trimming took off 8 bases at V and 3 bases at J, with 13 bases between the two ends. The CDR3 region is CASGRGPDYGYTF. CDR3 coding DNA: TGCGCCAGCGGCAGAGGGCCGGACTATGGCTACACCTTC.

About this clone itself: The same CDR3 can be traced to other DNA sequences in this sample. The chain recombines TRBV27 with TRBJ2-7; 8 nucleotides agree with TRBD1. The length of the CDR3 is 13 residues. Germline V CDR1 and CDR2: MNHEY, SMNVEV (reference sequence). With V trimmed by 6 bases and J by 1 base, 2 bases remained unmatched. Here the CDR3 reads CASRRTGSYEQYF. In DNA, the CDR3 is TGTGCCAGCAGGAGGACAGGGTCCTACGAGCAGTACTTC.